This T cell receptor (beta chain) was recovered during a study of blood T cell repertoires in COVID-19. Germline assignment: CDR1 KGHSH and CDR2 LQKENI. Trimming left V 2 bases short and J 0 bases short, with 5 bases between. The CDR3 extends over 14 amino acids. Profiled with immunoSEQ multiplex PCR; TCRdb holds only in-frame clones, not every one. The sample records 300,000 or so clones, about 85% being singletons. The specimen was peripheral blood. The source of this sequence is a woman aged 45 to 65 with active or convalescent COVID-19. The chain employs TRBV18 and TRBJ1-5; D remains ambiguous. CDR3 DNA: TGTGCCAGCTCACCAACAGATAGCAATCAGCCCCAGCATTTT. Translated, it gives CASSPTDSNQPQHF.